This T cell receptor (beta chain) was observed in a study of OX40 agonist ivuxolimab in advanced cancers. Overall study context: Dosing consisted of intravenous ivuxolimab at 0.01 to 10 mg/kg every 2 weeks. Study-level results: By week 6 at 0.1 to 3.0 mg/kg, blood CD4+ and CD8+ T cells had expanded clonally.

Measured with immunoSEQ multiplex PCR; TCRdb has only the in-frame clones, and not every one. The sample comprises 30,000 to 40,000 clones, 82% of which are singletons, and 23% rests with the top ten. For this clone: Its antigen is unknown.

Germline loops: CDR1 SGHDT, CDR2 YYEEEE. With 4 bases clipped from V and 3 bases from J, the junction kept 4 bases outside the gene matches. There are 15 residues in the CDR3. The rearrangement uses TRBV5-6 and TRBJ2-7; TRBD2 matches 13 bases. This specimen consisted of CD4+ or CD8+ T cells sorted from blood, obtained in a trial of the OX40 agonist ivuxolimab. This sequence was found in an adult with an advanced solid tumor such as melanoma, head and neck, liver or kidney cancer. The CDR3, as DNA: TGTGCCAGCAGCCCGTGGACTAGCGGGAGCTACGAGCAGTACTTC. Its protein is CASSPWTSGSYEQYF.